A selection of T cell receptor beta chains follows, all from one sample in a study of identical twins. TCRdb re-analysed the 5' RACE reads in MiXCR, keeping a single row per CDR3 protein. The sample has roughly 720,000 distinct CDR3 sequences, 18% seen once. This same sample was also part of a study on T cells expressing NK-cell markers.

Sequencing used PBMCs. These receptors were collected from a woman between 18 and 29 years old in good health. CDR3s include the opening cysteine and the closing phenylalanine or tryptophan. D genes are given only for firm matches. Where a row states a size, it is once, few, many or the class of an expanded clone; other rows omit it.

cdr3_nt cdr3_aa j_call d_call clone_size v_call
TGTGCCAGCAACCGGGACAGGGCGGCCGGGGAGCTGTTTTTT CASNRDRAAGELFF TRBJ2-2 TRBD1 few TRBV7-9
TGTGCCAGCAGCACGTCCGGGACAGGGTCCCACGAGCAGTACTTC CASSTSGTGSHEQYF TRBJ2-7 TRBD1 many TRBV7-2
TGTGCCAGCAGCTCATCAGTGGACACTGAAGCTTTCTTT CASSSSVDTEAFF TRBJ1-1 - - TRBV7-9
TGCAGTGCTTTGAGACTTGAGCAGTTCTTC CSALRLEQFF TRBJ2-1 - many TRBV20-1
TGCAGTGCTAACAACAGGGATGGCTCCTACGAGCAGTACTTC CSANNRDGSYEQYF TRBJ2-7 - few TRBV20-1
TGCAGCGCCTATAGCGGCTACTCCTACGAGCAGTACTTC CSAYSGYSYEQYF TRBJ2-7 - - TRBV29-1
TGTGCCAGCAGCCCTAACAGGGGGAAAGAGACCCAGTACTTC CASSPNRGKETQYF TRBJ2-5 TRBD1 few TRBV11-2
TGTGCCAGCAGTTTAGGACTAGCGGGGGTCCTAGCCAAAAACATTCAGTACTTC CASSLGLAGVLAKNIQYF TRBJ2-4 TRBD2 few TRBV5-5
TGTGCCAGCAGCTTAGTGGCGACCAGCACAGATACGCAGTATTTT CASSLVATSTDTQYF TRBJ2-3 - few TRBV7-2
TGCGCCAGCAGTTCGCAGGCGGATGGCTACACCTTC CASSSQADGYTF TRBJ1-2 - few TRBV5-1
TGCAGTGCTAGTCGAGGGGGCGGCCCGGCCACTGAAGCTTTCTTT CSASRGGGPATEAFF TRBJ1-1 TRBD1 few TRBV20-1
TGTGCCAGCAGCGCGACAGGCCTAGTGACCCTCCACTTT CASSATGLVTLHF TRBJ1-6 - few TRBV5-8
TGCGCCAGCAGCCCCTGGGGGACAGGGAACGAGCAGTACTTC CASSPWGTGNEQYF TRBJ2-7 TRBD1 - TRBV5-1
TGTGCCAGCAGAGTAACTAGCGGGAGAGCTAATGAGCAGTTCTTC CASRVTSGRANEQFF TRBJ2-1 TRBD2 - TRBV6-1
TGTGCCAGCAGCCCGCCGGGACTAGGGGAGACCCAGTACTTC CASSPPGLGETQYF TRBJ2-5 TRBD2 many TRBV7-2
TGTGCCAGCAGCGTAGGAGACCGGGAGCTGTTTTTT CASSVGDRELFF TRBJ2-2 - few TRBV9
TGCGCCAGCAGTGAGGGGACAGCCCGAGGACGGGCTTTCTTT CASSEGTARGRAFF TRBJ1-1 TRBD1 - TRBV10-1
TGTGCCAGCGAGGGCGTGGATACGCAGTATTTT CASEGVDTQYF TRBJ2-3 - few TRBV7-9
TGTACCAGCAGTTTAGTACAGGGGGCAATCGGGGTTTTGAACAATGAGCAGTTCTTC CTSSLVQGAIGVLNNEQFF TRBJ2-1 TRBD1 - TRBV12-3/TRBV12-4
TGTGCCAGCAGTCCTCATTCACCGGGACTCCCTACCGAGCAGTACTTC CASSPHSPGLPTEQYF TRBJ2-7 - many TRBV12-3/TRBV12-4
TGTGCCAGCAGTCCAATACCAGCTAATGAAAAACTGTTTTTT CASSPIPANEKLFF TRBJ1-4 - few TRBV27
TGCAGCGTTGAAGACGGCAAACTACGCTACAATGAGCAGTTCTTC CSVEDGKLRYNEQFF TRBJ2-1 - few TRBV29-1
TGTGCCATCAGTGAGGCTAGAGAGACCCAGTACTTC CAISEARETQYF TRBJ2-5 - - TRBV10-3
TGTGCCAGCAGTTTAGGCGGAGGAATCTATGATACGCAGTATTTT CASSLGGGIYDTQYF TRBJ2-3 - few TRBV13
TGTGCCAGCAGTTCGTCTCGCGGCTACACCTTC CASSSSRGYTF TRBJ1-2 - - TRBV12-3/TRBV12-4
TGTGCCAGCTCAGAAAACTGGGAAGGTGGCTACACCTTC CASSENWEGGYTF TRBJ1-2 - few TRBV18
TGTGCCAGCAGCTGGTGGGACAGGGGGGTCATAGAGCAGTTCTTC CASSWWDRGVIEQFF TRBJ2-1 TRBD1 - TRBV7-4
TGCAGTGCTACTGATTTCGAGACCCAGTACTTC CSATDFETQYF TRBJ2-5 - - TRBV20-1
TGTGCCAGCAGTTCTCCAAGACTAGGTCGTTTAACAGATACGCAGTATTTT CASSSPRLGRLTDTQYF TRBJ2-3 - few TRBV5-5
TGTGCCAGCAGCTGGGACAGGGGACCAAAAAACATTCAGTACTTC CASSWDRGPKNIQYF TRBJ2-4 TRBD1 - TRBV5-6
TGCAGTGCTAGAGTTGCGGGATGGAAAACTGAAGCTTTCTTT CSARVAGWKTEAFF TRBJ1-1 - many TRBV20-1
TGTGCCAGCAGCCCTGCCCACAAGGGTGGCTACACCTTC CASSPAHKGGYTF TRBJ1-2 - - TRBV9
TGTGCCAGCAGCACGTTCCGGGACAACCACCGCGCTTTCTTT CASSTFRDNHRAFF TRBJ1-1 - - TRBV7-2
TGTGCCAGCACCCGGACTAGCCCGAACACCGGGGAGCTGTTTTTT CASTRTSPNTGELFF TRBJ2-2 TRBD2 few TRBV28
TGTGCCTCCAGCCAACTAGGCCAGGGCGCGAACACCGGGGAGCTGTTTTTT CASSQLGQGANTGELFF TRBJ2-2 - - TRBV3-1
TGCGCCAGCAGCTTCTCCCCGGGCTTGGGGGAGACCCAGTACTTC CASSFSPGLGETQYF TRBJ2-5 - - TRBV5-1
TGCAGTGCGACGGGGGGTGTCGCTGGGGCCAACGTCCTGACTTTC CSATGGVAGANVLTF TRBJ2-6 TRBD2 few TRBV20-1
TGCAGTACCCCACAGGGGGGGTCGGGCGAGCAGTACTTC CSTPQGGSGEQYF TRBJ2-7 - - TRBV20-1
TGTGCCAGCTCACCGACTTTTGGGTCCTACGAGCAGTACTTC CASSPTFGSYEQYF TRBJ2-7 - - TRBV18
TGCAGTGCCCTGTCGAGGGGGTCATCCGGGGGCTACACCTTC CSALSRGSSGGYTF TRBJ1-2 - - TRBV20-1
TGCAGTGCTAGAGATAACCTAGCGGGGTACGAGCAGTACTTC CSARDNLAGYEQYF TRBJ2-7 TRBD2 few TRBV20-1
TGTGCCAGCAGCCGGACCATGAGAAATGAGCAGTTCTTC CASSRTMRNEQFF TRBJ2-1 - - TRBV12-3/TRBV12-4
TGCAGTGCTACCCAGGGTTCGGATGAAAAACTGTTTTTT CSATQGSDEKLFF TRBJ1-4 - - TRBV20-1
TGTGCCAGTAGTATAGTAGGAGTTGCAGATACGCAGTATTTT CASSIVGVADTQYF TRBJ2-3 - - TRBV19
TGTGCCAGCAGCTCACTTCAGGGGGCGTTCGGCTACACCTTC CASSSLQGAFGYTF TRBJ1-2 TRBD1 - TRBV13
TGCAGTGCTAGACACGAACAGGGGACCGGGGAGCTGTTTTTT CSARHEQGTGELFF TRBJ2-2 TRBD1 once TRBV20-1
TGTGCCAGCAGTTTAACCGGGGGTGGATCCGGGGAGCTGTTTTTT CASSLTGGGSGELFF TRBJ2-2 - - TRBV28
TGCAGCGTTCCCCAGGACGGACATGGCGGCACTGAAGCTTTCTTT CSVPQDGHGGTEAFF TRBJ1-1 - - TRBV29-1
TGTGCCAGCTGTTTCCGGTTGAACACTGAAGCTTTCTTT CASCFRLNTEAFF TRBJ1-1 - - TRBV12-3/TRBV12-4
TGCAGCGTTGGCCATGGCGGGGTGAGGACCGGGGAGCTGTTTTTT CSVGHGGVRTGELFF TRBJ2-2 - - TRBV29-1
TGTGCCAGCAGCAAGCGGGGTAGCACAGATACGCAGTATTTT CASSKRGSTDTQYF TRBJ2-3 TRBD2 - TRBV9
TGTGCCAGCAGTTACAAGAGTGCCCCGCGAGGAACCGGGGAGCTGTTTTTT CASSYKSAPRGTGELFF TRBJ2-2 - few TRBV6-2/TRBV6-3
TGTGCCAGCAGCGGGCCGGGACAAGGTGAAGCTTTCTTT CASSGPGQGEAFF TRBJ1-1 - few TRBV7-9
TGCAGCGTTGCTTTCGGAGCGGGTCAAGAGACCCAGTACTTC CSVAFGAGQETQYF TRBJ2-5 - few TRBV29-1